Included here is one T cell receptor beta chain sequence, with context. Germline values: CDR1 WNHNN, CDR2 SYGVQD (reference sequence). The CDR3 runs 12 residues. The V end was cut by 3 bases, the J end by 0 bases, with 1 base between. The entry originates in a study of shared clonotypes between healthy human individuals. Study-level background: A donor's plate count was three for CD4 naive and three for CD4 memory; CD8 naive had two and CD8 memory one.

Together with CD45RO+ cells, CCR7-negative CD45RA+ TemRA cells were included in CD8 memory. Several immunoSEQ 96-well plates shared each subset's DNA, each plate a replicate. The protocol was immunoSEQ multiplex PCR, while the TCRdb copy is restricted to in-frame clones and leaves out a portion. Found here are about 380,000 clones, about 96% of them singletons; the top ten hold around 0.32%. Material: memory CD8+ T cells sorted from blood. Subset here: CD45RO+ cells pooled with CCR7-negative TemRA cells. V and J are TRBV10-1 and TRBJ2-3; no clear D gene. The receptor was derived from a man under 40 in good health. The CDR3: CASSDSTDTQYF. CDR3 in DNA: TGCGCCAGCAGTGACAGCACAGATACGCAGTATTTT.